This T cell receptor (beta chain) appears in the sequencing data of a study of T-cell memory formation after mild COVID-19. As for the study in general: TCR clusters were mostly confined to one donor each.

Each CDR3 protein gets one entry after TCRdb re-called the 5' RACE reads with MiXCR. The table lists nearly 200,000 distinct CDR3 sequences, about 17% of them singletons, with roughly 2.6% in the top ten. With regard to this clonotype: The antigen is not known.

The CDR3 extends over 16 amino acids. CDR1 and CDR2 from the germline V gene are LGHNA and YSLEER. V lost 1 base, J lost 7 bases, and 9 bases stayed unmatched. Study-wide findings and caveats: Contracting clones localized mainly to CM and EM when CD4+ and mainly to EMRA when CD8+.

The V gene is TRBV4-3, the J gene TRBJ2-3; 9 bases fit TRBD1. This receptor was identified in an adult woman who had mild COVID-19 (a few samples of this study predate the infection). Cell type and time point are not known. Material for sequencing was PBMCs or a T cell subset sorted from them (not recorded which). This CDR3 reads CASSQVSGTGRHTQYF. The CDR3 DNA follows: TGCGCCAGCAGCCAAGTTAGTGGGACAGGGCGCCATACGCAGTATTTT.